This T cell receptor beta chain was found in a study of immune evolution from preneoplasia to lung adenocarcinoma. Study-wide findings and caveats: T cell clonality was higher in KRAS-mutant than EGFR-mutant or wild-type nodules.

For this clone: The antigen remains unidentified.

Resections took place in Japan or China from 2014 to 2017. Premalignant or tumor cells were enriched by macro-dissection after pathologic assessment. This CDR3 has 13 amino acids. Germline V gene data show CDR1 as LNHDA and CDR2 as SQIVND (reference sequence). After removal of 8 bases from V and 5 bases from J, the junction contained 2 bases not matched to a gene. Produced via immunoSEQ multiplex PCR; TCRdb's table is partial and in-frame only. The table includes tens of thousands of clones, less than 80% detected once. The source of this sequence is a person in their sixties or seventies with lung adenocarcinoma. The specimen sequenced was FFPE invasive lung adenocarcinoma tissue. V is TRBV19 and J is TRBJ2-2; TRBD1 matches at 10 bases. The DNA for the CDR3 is TGTGCCAGTCCGGGACAGGGGACCGGGGAGCTGTTTTTT. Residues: CASPGQGTGELFF.